The 27 T cell receptor beta chains below all came from one sample that was sequenced in a study of blood T cell repertoires in COVID-19. The protocol was immunoSEQ multiplex PCR, while the TCRdb copy is restricted to in-frame clones and leaves out a portion. Among around 40,000 clones listed, 80% to 95% were seen once. The specimen sequenced was peripheral blood. These receptors were obtained from a woman of 80 years or more with acute or convalescent COVID-19.

The rearrangement uses TRBV27 and TRBJ2-5, with a possible D match to TRBD2 (5 bases). This CDR3 comprises 15 residues. Trimming took 7 bases from V and 5 from J, leaving 20 bases between them. CDR1 is MNHEY, CDR2 SMNVEV, per germline (reference sequence). The CDR3 reads CASKGWAATGETQYF. CDR3 bases: TGTGCCAGCAAAGGGTGGGCGGCAACGGGGGAGACCCAGTACTTC.

This clone has a single count. The V and J genes are TRBV9 and TRBJ2-5; 8 bases map to TRBD2. Germline lookup yields CDR1 SGDLS and CDR2 YYNGEE. The CDR3 loop spans 14 amino acids. Trimming at V came to 4 bases and at J to 5 bases, leaving 7 bases not matched to a gene. The CDR3 DNA is TGTGCCAGCAGCTACGGGGGGGCACTTGAGACCCAGTACTTC. It codes for CASSYGGALETQYF.

The V gene is TRBV12-3 or TRBV12-4, the J gene TRBJ1-4; 7 bases line up with TRBD1. V dropped 5 bases and J dropped 3; count of bases not matched to a gene: 0. The CDR3 has 13 amino acids. The CDR3, as DNA: TGTGCCAGCAGTGGGACAGCTAATGAAAAACTGTTTTTT. It codes for CASSGTANEKLFF.

The chain joins TRBV5-5 to TRBJ1-3; D is ambiguous. CDR1 is SGHKS and CDR2 is YYEKEE in the germline V gene (reference sequence). This CDR3 has 14 residues. V shed 4 bases and J shed 3 bases, with 11 bases lying between them. The CDR3 DNA reads TGTGCCAGCAGCCTCGGGTCGGATGGAAACACCATATATTTT. This gives the protein CASSLGSDGNTIYF.

The CDR3 loop reads CASSPDFNQPQHF. For the CDR3, the DNA is TGTGCCAGCAGTCCCGACTTCAATCAGCCCCAGCATTTT. The gene calls are TRBV6-5 and TRBJ1-5; D call uncertain. In germline, CDR1 is MNHEY, CDR2 SVGAGI. The CDR3 has 13 amino acids. V dropped 5 bases and J dropped 3 bases, with 8 bases sitting between them.

This chain links TRBV12-5 with TRBJ1-4; D is unclear. CDR3 length equals 12 residues. CDR1 and CDR2 from the germline V gene are LGHNT and FRNRAP. V dropped 0 bases and J dropped 8 bases, with 4 bases sitting between them. The CDR3 is CASGLVAEKLFF. DNA of the CDR3: TGTGCTAGTGGTTTGGTAGCAGAAAAACTGTTTTTT.

The gene calls are TRBV5-4 and TRBJ1-2; TRBD1 matches at 8 bases. CDR3 length: 15 amino acids. Germline CDR1 reads SGHNT; CDR2 reads YYREEE (reference sequence). V was pared by 1 base and J by 4 bases, with 6 bases of the junction left unmatched. The CDR3 loop reads CASSLRQGLSYGYTF. Written as DNA, the CDR3 is TGTGCCAGCAGCTTGAGACAGGGGCTTTCCTATGGCTACACCTTC. Variable domain in full (rest from reference TRBV5-4 and TRBJ1-2): ETGVTQSPTHLIKTRGQQVTLRCSSQSGHNTVSWYQQALGQGPQFIFQYYREEENGRGNFPPRFSGLQFPNYSSELNVNALELDDSALYLCASSLRQGLSYGYTFGSGTRLTVV.

This clone was detected a few times. The chain has TRBV3-1 (or the pseudogene TRBV3-2) and TRBJ1-6, with a tentative D call TRBD1 (5 bases). V was shortened by 2 bases and J by 5 bases, with 7 bases between the two germline ends. The CDR3 totals 14 residues. Germline CDR1 reads LGHDT; CDR2 reads YNNKEL (reference sequence). The CDR3 is CASSQRTNNSPLHF. In nucleotides, the CDR3 is TGTGCCAGCAGCCAAAGGACAAATAATTCACCCCTCCACTTT.

The chain is built from TRBV6-5 and TRBJ2-7, with D tentatively TRBD1 (5 bases). Per the germline V gene, CDR1 is MNHEY and CDR2 is SVGAGI. This CDR3 has 14 amino acids. V lost 5 bases and J lost 1, with 12 bases in between. DNA of the CDR3: TGTGCCAGCAGTCAGATAGGGGTATCCTACGAGCAGTACTTC. Its protein is CASSQIGVSYEQYF.

V and J are TRBV5-6 and TRBJ2-7; 11 bases agree with TRBD1. The V gene end was trimmed by 5 bases and the J gene end by 7 bases; junction bases not matched to a gene: 8. The CDR3 length is 14 residues. CDR1 is SGHDT and CDR2 is YYEEEE in the germline V gene. CDR3 nucleotides: TGTGCCAGCAGGCCACGGGACAGGGGGGTAGAGCAGTACTTC. Its translation: CASRPRDRGVEQYF.

The chain couples TRBV7-9 to TRBJ2-5; no clear D. This CDR3 contains 12 residues. V lost 1 base and J 3 bases, leaving 3 bases between the germline ends. Germline lookup yields CDR1 SEHNR and CDR2 FQNEAQ (reference sequence). The CDR3 sequence is CASSLGEETQYF. CDR3 nucleotide sequence: TGTGCCAGCAGCTTAGGAGAAGAGACCCAGTACTTC.

The rearrangement links TRBV28 to TRBJ1-2, with 8 bases that match TRBD1. Germline-derived CDR1 and CDR2 are MDHEN and SYDVKM. The trim removed 7 bases at V and 1 base at J, leaving 5 bases unmatched. CDR3 length: 14 residues. The DNA for the CDR3 is TGTGCCAGCATCACTGGACAGGGTAACTATGGCTACACCTTC. This translates into CASITGQGNYGYTF.

This rearrangement joins TRBV7-9 to TRBJ2-3; 12 bases fit TRBD2. V trimming: 6 bases; J trimming: 0 bases; junction bases outside the gene matches: 13. The CDR3 covers 19 residues. CDR1 is SEHNR, CDR2 FQNEAQ, per germline (reference sequence). The CDR3: CASRPSGLAGIHSTDTQYF. CDR3 sequence (DNA): TGTGCCAGCAGACCTAGCGGACTAGCGGGGATACATAGCACAGATACGCAGTATTTT.

The J gene is TRBJ2-5, the V gene TRBV5-4; TRBD1 aligns across 8 bases. V shed 4 bases and J 2 bases; nucleotides not matched to a gene: 4. This CDR3 has 14 amino acids. Germline V CDR1 and CDR2: SGHNT, YYREEE (reference sequence). The CDR3 coding sequence is TGTGCCAGCAGCCTGGACAGGGTACAAGAGACCCAGTACTTC. The encoded protein is CASSLDRVQETQYF.

This clone was seen once. The V call is TRBV4-2, the J call TRBJ1-4; the D is unclear. CDR1 and CDR2 from the germline V gene are LGHNA and YNFKEQ. The V gene lost 1 base and the J gene lost 8 bases, with 11 bases spanning the gap. This CDR3 contains 14 residues. The CDR3 here is CASSQGARREKLFF. The CDR3 nucleotides are TGTGCCAGCAGCCAAGGGGCCCGGAGGGAAAAACTGTTTTTT.

The chain links TRBV5-1 to TRBJ1-5; 8 bases are shared with TRBD1. The J segment lost 6 bases and the V segment lost 4 bases, leaving 6 bases of the junction unmatched. Germline-derived CDR1 and CDR2 are SGHRS and YFSETQ. The CDR3 covers 14 residues. This CDR3 reads CASSAGTGSQPQHF. In DNA form, the CDR3 reads TGCGCCAGCAGCGCGGGGACAGGTAGTCAGCCCCAGCATTTT.

The chain links TRBV7-2 to TRBJ2-1; TRBD2 aligns across 9 bases. The V and J ends lost 1 base and 5 bases, in that order; junction bases with no gene match: 3. CDR3 length equals 15 residues. Germline values: CDR1 SGHTA, CDR2 FQGNSA. This CDR3 is CASSLVGGGDNEQFF. DNA of the CDR3: TGTGCCAGCAGCTTAGTAGGCGGGGGGGACAATGAGCAGTTCTTC.

This chain joins TRBV7-2 and TRBJ1-4; 8 positions agree with TRBD1. CDR1 is SGHTA, CDR2 FQGNSA, per germline. V gave up 4 bases and J gave up 6 bases; unmatched junction bases: 7. The CDR3 runs to 15 residues. The chain's CDR3 is CASSSRTGFDEKLFF. The DNA for the CDR3 is TGTGCCAGCAGCTCCCGGACAGGGTTTGATGAAAAACTGTTTTTT.

The rearrangement joins TRBV11-2 to TRBJ1-4; D uncertain. CDR1 is SGHAT, CDR2 FQNNGV, per germline. The CDR3 extends over 15 amino acids. The V and J ends lost 7 bases and 7 bases respectively, with 19 bases between them. CDR3 bases: TGTGCCAGCACCCCCGGGATTGGGGAAGGTGAAAAACTGTTTTTT. Its translation is CASTPGIGEGEKLFF.

V is TRBV7-3 and J is TRBJ1-4; 7 bases match TRBD1. After removal of 5 bases from V and 11 bases from J, the junction contained 8 bases not matched to a gene. Germline assignment: CDR1 SGHTA and CDR2 FQGTGA. The CDR3 has 13 amino acids. The CDR3 DNA sequence: TGTGCCAGCAGCAGAACCGGGACAGATAAACTGTTTTTT. It encodes CASSRTGTDKLFF.

V is TRBV19 and J is TRBJ1-6; 9 bases agree with TRBD1. Germline loops: CDR1 LNHDA, CDR2 SQIVND (reference sequence). Trimming removed 2 bases from V and 10 bases from J; junction bases left unmatched: 6. The CDR3 has 15 residues. CDR3 in amino acids: CASSIQGQGYSPLHF. In DNA form, the CDR3 reads TGTGCCAGTAGTATACAGGGACAGGGTTACTCACCCCTCCACTTT.

The chain has TRBV18 and TRBJ1-5, with D tentatively TRBD1 (6 bases). V lost 3 bases and J 0 bases, leaving 9 bases between the germline ends. Germline CDR1 and CDR2: KGHSH and LQKENI. The CDR3 is 15 amino acids. The CDR3 reads CASSPGQYSNQPQHF. The CDR3 coding sequence is TGTGCCAGCTCACCCGGACAGTATAGCAATCAGCCCCAGCATTTT.

The chain employs TRBV10-3 and TRBJ1-1; 7 bases map to TRBD1. The germline gives CDR1 ENHRY, CDR2 SYGVKD. The ends lost 0 bases at V and 1 base at J; junction bases unmatched: 5. CDR3 length equals 16 residues. CDR3 protein: CAISESNRGANTEAFF. CDR3 DNA: TGTGCCATCAGTGAGTCTAACAGGGGTGCGAACACTGAAGCTTTCTTT.

The V and J genes are TRBV5-4 and TRBJ2-1; weak D call: TRBD1 (7 bases). CDR1 is SGHNT, CDR2 YYREEE, per germline (reference sequence). The V and J ends lost 0 bases and 7 bases respectively, with 14 bases between them. The length of the CDR3 is 15 residues. The CDR3 region has the DNA TGTGCCAGCAGCTTGGAACAGGGGACTTGGAATGAGCAGTTCTTC. Protein sequence: CASSLEQGTWNEQFF.

The gene calls are TRBV5-1 and TRBJ2-7, with D possibly TRBD2 on 7 matching bases. CDR3 length: 12 amino acids. The germline V and J ends were trimmed by 5 bases and 5 bases, with 11 bases remaining between them. The germline CDR1 and CDR2 sequences are SGHRS and YFSETQ. The CDR3 reads CASRGAGDEQYF. For the CDR3, the DNA is TGCGCCAGCAGGGGGGCGGGGGACGAGCAGTACTTC.

The chain is built from TRBV7-2 and TRBJ2-3; maybe TRBD1 (7 bases). CDR3 length: 16 amino acids. Germline V lookup: CDR1 SGHTA, CDR2 FQGNSA. Between the trimmed V and J ends, which lost 2 bases and 1 base, there was a span of 13 bases. CDR3 bases: TGTGCCAGCAGCTTAACCCAGGGGGGTCGCACAGATACGCAGTATTTT. This encodes CASSLTQGGRTDTQYF.

The chain links TRBV3-1 (or the pseudogene TRBV3-2) to TRBJ2-5; 7 nucleotides align to TRBD1. The trim removed 4 bases at V and 3 bases at J, leaving 11 bases unmatched. From germline, CDR1 is LGHDT and CDR2 YNNKEL (reference sequence). This CDR3 contains 16 residues. CDR3 in amino acids: CASSLLTGTVEETQYF. CDR3 coding DNA: TGTGCCAGCAGCCTACTAACCGGGACAGTTGAAGAGACCCAGTACTTC.